This T cell receptor (beta chain) was documented in a study of cytomegalovirus exposure and HLA in healthy donors. As for the study in general: Researchers found that around 80% of about 400 genotyped donors fell within the Caucasian-associated ancestry cluster.

General study findings and limits: Researchers counted 164 TCR beta chains as cytomegalovirus-associated. Productive rates of about 90% or about 30% were seen for most TCR beta V segments in an earlier analysis.

About this clone: Its antigen is unidentified.

Germline loops: CDR1 KGHSH, CDR2 LQKENI. The CDR3 sequence is 13 residues long. V lost 1 base to trimming and J lost 4 bases, with 6 bases between them. Researchers ran the PCR with 60 Vbeta and 13 Jbeta primers. The assay was immunoSEQ multiplex PCR, and TCRdb's table has in-frame clones only and misses some. Altogether around 40,000 clones are present, approximately 80% being singletons, with the ten largest covering roughly 1.5%. The sequencing input was PBMCs. The TCR sequence derives from a young man in good health and CMV-seronegative. V and J are TRBV18 and TRBJ2-3; no clear D. Here the CDR3 reads CASSPLFADTQYF. Written as DNA, the CDR3 is TGTGCCAGCTCACCACTATTCGCAGATACGCAGTATTTT.